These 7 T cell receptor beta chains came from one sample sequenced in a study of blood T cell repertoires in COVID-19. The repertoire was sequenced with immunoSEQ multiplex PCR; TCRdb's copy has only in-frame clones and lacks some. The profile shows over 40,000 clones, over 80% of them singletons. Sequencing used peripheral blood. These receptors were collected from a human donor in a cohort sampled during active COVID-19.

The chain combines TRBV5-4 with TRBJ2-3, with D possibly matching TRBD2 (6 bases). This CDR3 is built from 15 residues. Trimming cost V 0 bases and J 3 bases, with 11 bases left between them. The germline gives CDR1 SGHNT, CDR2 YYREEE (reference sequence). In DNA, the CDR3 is TGTGCCAGCAGCTTGGCCGGGAGTTCGACAGATACGCAGTATTTT. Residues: CASSLAGSSTDTQYF.

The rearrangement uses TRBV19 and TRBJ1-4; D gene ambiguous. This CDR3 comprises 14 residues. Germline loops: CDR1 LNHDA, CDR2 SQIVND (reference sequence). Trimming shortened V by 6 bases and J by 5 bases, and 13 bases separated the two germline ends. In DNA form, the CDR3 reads TGTGCCAGTAGGCTAGGTGTGGCGAATGAAAAACTGTTTTTT. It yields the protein CASRLGVANEKLFF.

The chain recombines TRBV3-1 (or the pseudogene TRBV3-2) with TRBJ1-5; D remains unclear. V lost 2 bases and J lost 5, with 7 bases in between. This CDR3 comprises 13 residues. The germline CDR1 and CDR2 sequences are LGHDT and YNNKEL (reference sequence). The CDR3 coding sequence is TGTGCCAGCAGCCAACAACTCGATCAGCCCCAGCATTTT. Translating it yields CASSQQLDQPQHF.

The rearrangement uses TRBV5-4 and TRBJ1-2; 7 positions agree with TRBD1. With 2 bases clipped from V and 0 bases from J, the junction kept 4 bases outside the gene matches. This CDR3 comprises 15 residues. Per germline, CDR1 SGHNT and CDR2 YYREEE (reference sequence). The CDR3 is CASSLTGESNYGYTF. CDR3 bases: TGTGCCAGCAGCTTAACAGGGGAATCTAACTATGGCTACACCTTC.

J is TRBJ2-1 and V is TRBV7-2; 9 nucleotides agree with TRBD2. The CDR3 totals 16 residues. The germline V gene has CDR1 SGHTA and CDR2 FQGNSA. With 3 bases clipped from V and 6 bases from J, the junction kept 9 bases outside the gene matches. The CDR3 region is CASSFSGSRPGNEQFF. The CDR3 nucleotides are TGTGCCAGCAGCTTTAGCGGGAGCCGTCCTGGCAATGAGCAGTTCTTC.

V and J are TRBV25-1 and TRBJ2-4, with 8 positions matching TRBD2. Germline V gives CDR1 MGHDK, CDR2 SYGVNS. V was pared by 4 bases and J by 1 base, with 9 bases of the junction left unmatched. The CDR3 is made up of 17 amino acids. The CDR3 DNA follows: TGTGCCAGCAGTGCACCGGCGAGACTAGCGGCCAAAAACATTCAGTACTTC. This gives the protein CASSAPARLAAKNIQYF.

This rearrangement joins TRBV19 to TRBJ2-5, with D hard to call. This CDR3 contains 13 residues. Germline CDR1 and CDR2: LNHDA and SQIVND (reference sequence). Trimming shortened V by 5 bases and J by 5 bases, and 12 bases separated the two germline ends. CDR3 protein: CASSWVVRETQYF. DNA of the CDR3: TGTGCCAGTAGTTGGGTAGTGAGGGAGACCCAGTACTTC.